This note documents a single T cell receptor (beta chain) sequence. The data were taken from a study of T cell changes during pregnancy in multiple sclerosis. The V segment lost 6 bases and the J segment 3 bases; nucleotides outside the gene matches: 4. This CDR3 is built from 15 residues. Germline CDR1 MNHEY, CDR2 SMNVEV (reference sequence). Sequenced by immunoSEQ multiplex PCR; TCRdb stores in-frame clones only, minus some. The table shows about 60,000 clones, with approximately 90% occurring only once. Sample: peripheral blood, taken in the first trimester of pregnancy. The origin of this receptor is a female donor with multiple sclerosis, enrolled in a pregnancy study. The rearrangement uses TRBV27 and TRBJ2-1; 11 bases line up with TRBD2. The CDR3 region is CASRPGLADYNEQFF. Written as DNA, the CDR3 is TGTGCCAGCAGACCGGGACTAGCGGACTACAATGAGCAGTTCTTC.